Listed below are T cell receptor beta chains from one sample, sequenced in a study of blood T cell repertoires in COVID-19. The table came from immunoSEQ multiplex PCR; TCRdb's copy has only in-frame clones and leaves some out. Of hundreds of thousands of clones detected, about 88% appear once; the ten largest clones hold 2% to 2.5%. What was sequenced was PBMCs or T cells enriched from blood (not recorded which). The source is a woman aged 55-75 years in a cohort exposed to, infected with or recovered from COVID-19 (not recorded which). CDR3s include the opening cysteine and the closing phenylalanine or tryptophan. Fields, in order: J gene, clone size, V gene, D gene, CDR3 protein, CDR3 DNA. D genes are given only for firm matches. Size is stated for part of the rows, as once, few or many counts, or as a class when the clone is expanded.

TRBJ2-1	NA	TRBV5-1	NA	CASSEGTEARNEQFF	TGCGCCAGCAGCGAAGGGACTGAGGCCCGGAATGAGCAGTTCTTC
TRBJ2-4	once	TRBV3-1/TRBV3-2	NA	CARTSEENIQYF	TGTGCCAGAACCTCCGAGGAAAACATTCAGTACTTC
TRBJ2-3	NA	TRBV7-3	TRBD2	CASSPSSGRGGADTQYF	TGTGCCAGCAGCCCCTCCAGCGGGAGGGGCGGGGCAGATACGCAGTATTTT
TRBJ2-5	NA	TRBV3-1/TRBV3-2	TRBD2	CASSQLDGRRLVEETQYF	TGTGCCAGCAGCCAACTTGACGGGAGGAGACTAGTGGAGGAGACCCAGTACTTC
TRBJ1-5	NA	TRBV18	NA	CASSPTDQPQHF	TGTGCCAGCTCACCGACAGATCAGCCCCAGCATTTT
TRBJ1-2	NA	TRBV28	NA	CASSLPNRVSYGYTF	TGTGCCAGCAGTCTCCCCAACAGGGTTAGCTATGGCTACACCTTC
TRBJ1-6	NA	TRBV6-4	TRBD1	CASRPGQGYGSPLHF	TGTGCCAGCAGGCCGGGACAGGGGTACGGGTCACCCCTCCACTTT
TRBJ2-1	NA	TRBV28	NA	CASLAPGLSYNEQFF	TGTGCCAGCCTCGCACCTGGACTTTCCTACAATGAGCAGTTCTTC
TRBJ2-1	NA	TRBV5-4	TRBD2	CASSGRTSAYNEQFF	TGTGCCAGCAGCGGGAGGACTAGCGCGTACAATGAGCAGTTCTTC
TRBJ2-7	NA	TRBV30	NA	CAWSVWGVSEQYF	TGTGCCTGGAGTGTTTGGGGGGTCAGCGAGCAGTACTTC
TRBJ1-1	NA	TRBV9	NA	CASSVTGHTEAFF	TGTGCCAGCAGCGTAACAGGACACACTGAAGCTTTCTTT
TRBJ2-5	NA	TRBV7-9	TRBD2	CASSLGTSGLAQYF	TGTGCCAGCAGCTTAGGGACTAGCGGCCTAGCCCAGTACTTC
TRBJ1-1	NA	TRBV5-1	TRBD1	CASSLGRGPTEAFF	TGCGCCAGCAGCTTGGGGAGGGGGCCCACTGAAGCTTTCTTT
TRBJ1-2	NA	TRBV12-3/TRBV12-4	TRBD1	CASSLYRGVGYTF	TGTGCCAGCAGTTTGTACAGGGGGGTCGGCTACACCTTC
TRBJ2-1	NA	TRBV19	TRBD2	CASSIEGLAGGNEQFF	TGTGCCAGTAGTATAGAGGGACTAGCGGGAGGTAATGAGCAGTTCTTC
TRBJ2-1	NA	TRBV24-1	TRBD1	CATMGQGSGEQFF	TGTGCCACCATGGGACAGGGGTCCGGTGAGCAGTTCTTC
TRBJ2-1	NA	TRBV11-3	NA	CASSLDGGFSYNEQFF	TGTGCCAGCAGCTTAGATGGGGGGTTCTCCTACAATGAGCAGTTCTTC
TRBJ1-1	NA	TRBV19	NA	CASSRAGEAFF	TGTGCCAGTAGTAGGGCAGGTGAAGCTTTCTTT
TRBJ1-4	once	TRBV6-5	TRBD1	CASSYRIDRELFF	TGTGCCAGCAGTTACCGGATCGACAGGGAACTGTTTTTT
TRBJ1-3	NA	TRBV15	NA	CATSRDGRSGNTIYF	TGTGCCACCAGCAGAGATGGGCGCTCTGGAAACACCATATATTTT
TRBJ2-5	NA	TRBV10-1	NA	CASSESLAGTQYF	TGCGCCAGCAGTGAGTCACTAGCCGGGACCCAGTACTTC
TRBJ2-7	NA	TRBV5-6	TRBD1	CASSSDRGGEQYF	TGTGCCAGCAGCTCCGACAGGGGTGGGGAGCAGTACTTC
TRBJ1-2	NA	TRBV28	NA	CASSSQRPGGYGYTF	TGTGCCAGCAGCTCCCAGCGCCCGGGGGGCTATGGCTACACCTTC
TRBJ2-7	NA	TRBV7-9	TRBD1	CASSPRTGPYEQYF	TGTGCCAGCAGTCCTCGGACAGGACCCTACGAGCAGTACTTC
TRBJ2-7	NA	TRBV19	TRBD1	CASSLDRAYEQYF	TGTGCCAGTAGTCTGGACAGGGCCTACGAGCAGTACTTC
TRBJ2-7	once	TRBV6-5	NA	CASSYQTSYEQYF	TGTGCCAGCAGTTACCAGACTTCATACGAGCAGTACTTC
TRBJ2-2	NA	TRBV9	TRBD2	CASSVEPAGGTGELFF	TGTGCCAGCAGCGTTGAACCAGCGGGAGGGACCGGGGAGCTGTTTTTT
TRBJ2-7	once	TRBV7-2	TRBD1	CASSLGGTEYYEQYF	TGTGCCAGCAGCTTAGGGGGGACAGAGTACTACGAGCAGTACTTC
TRBJ1-3	NA	TRBV7-8	NA	CASSLVTAGPGNTIYF	TGTGCCAGCAGCTTAGTTACGGCAGGGCCTGGAAACACCATATATTTT
TRBJ1-2	NA	TRBV24-1	TRBD1	CATSDQTGGIYGYTF	TGTGCCACCAGTGACCAGACAGGGGGGATCTATGGCTACACCTTC
TRBJ1-6	NA	TRBV27	NA	CASSLTGLTLNSPLHF	TGTGCCAGCAGTCTCACAGGTCTGACCCTTAATTCACCCCTCCACTTT
TRBJ1-1	NA	TRBV9	TRBD1	CASSIGRDRNTEAFF	TGTGCCAGCAGCATAGGCCGGGACAGGAACACTGAAGCTTTCTTT
TRBJ2-3	NA	TRBV11-3	NA	CASSAGYLGADTQYF	TGTGCCAGCAGTGCAGGGTACCTCGGAGCAGATACGCAGTATTTT
TRBJ2-1	NA	TRBV6-5	TRBD1	CASRTGAVYNEQFF	TGTGCCAGCAGAACAGGGGCGGTCTACAATGAGCAGTTCTTC
TRBJ2-3	NA	TRBV7-2	TRBD1	CASSSPDRVSTDTQYF	TGTGCCAGCAGCTCCCCGGACAGGGTGAGCACAGATACGCAGTATTTT
TRBJ2-7	NA	TRBV11-3	TRBD1	CASSLGFGTGQYEQYF	TGTGCCAGCAGCTTAGGTTTTGGGACAGGGCAATACGAGCAGTACTTC
TRBJ2-6	NA	TRBV28	NA	CASSLTANVLTF	TGTGCCAGCAGTTTAACAGCCAACGTCCTGACTTTC
TRBJ2-1	NA	TRBV3-1/TRBV3-2	TRBD1	CASSPSDRGCNEQFF	TGTGCCAGCAGCCCCTCGGACAGGGGGTGCAATGAGCAGTTCTTC
TRBJ2-7	NA	TRBV4-2	NA	CASSPRTVTAEQYF	TGTGCCAGCAGCCCCCGGACAGTTACCGCTGAGCAGTACTTC
TRBJ1-2	NA	TRBV28	NA	CASSFPQRRVYGYTF	TGTGCCAGCAGTTTTCCCCAGCGGCGGGTCTATGGCTACACCTTC
TRBJ1-1	NA	TRBV5-1	NA	CASSLEGAVGTEAFF	TGCGCCAGCAGCTTGGAAGGGGCCGTGGGCACTGAAGCTTTCTTT
TRBJ2-7	once	TRBV6-5	TRBD1	CASSRGQPYEQYF	TGTGCCAGCAGCAGGGGACAGCCCTACGAGCAGTACTTC
TRBJ2-5	NA	TRBV6-1	TRBD2	CASSEGTSGRGTQYF	TGTGCCAGCAGTGAAGGGACTAGCGGGAGAGGGACCCAGTACTTC
TRBJ2-1	NA	TRBV18	TRBD2	CASSPPGLAGVNEQFF	TGTGCCAGCTCACCGCCGGGACTAGCGGGAGTTAATGAGCAGTTCTTC
TRBJ2-5	NA	TRBV5-1	TRBD2	CASSLASGTQGETQYF	TGCGCCAGCAGCTTGGCTAGCGGGACCCAGGGAGAGACCCAGTACTTC
TRBJ2-7	NA	TRBV6-5	TRBD2	CASRHPGGQIYEQYF	TGTGCCAGCAGGCACCCGGGAGGCCAGATCTACGAGCAGTACTTC
TRBJ1-6	NA	TRBV27	TRBD1	CASSPRQGVPTLHF	TGTGCCAGCAGTCCCCGACAGGGAGTCCCAACCCTCCACTTT
TRBJ1-2	NA	TRBV7-2	TRBD1	CASSPQGGSYGYTF	TGTGCCAGCAGCCCACAGGGGGGGTCCTATGGCTACACCTTC
TRBJ1-5	NA	TRBV28	TRBD1	CASRNSGGLNQPQHF	TGTGCCAGCCGAAATTCAGGGGGCCTCAATCAGCCCCAGCATTTT
TRBJ2-4	NA	TRBV5-1	NA	CASSLGGIDKNIQYF	TGCGCCAGCAGCTTGGGGGGCATTGACAAAAACATTCAGTACTTC
TRBJ2-5	NA	TRBV19	TRBD2	CASSPPGLAETQYF	TGTGCCAGTTCTCCCCCGGGACTAGCGGAGACCCAGTACTTC
TRBJ2-7	NA	TRBV2	NA	CASSGGGSSRYEQYF	TGTGCCAGCAGTGGTGGAGGTTCGAGTCGTTACGAGCAGTACTTC
TRBJ1-2	NA	TRBV6-6	NA	CASSPTGLYGYTF	TGTGCCAGCAGTCCAACAGGGCTCTATGGCTACACCTTC
TRBJ2-2	NA	TRBV9	TRBD2	CASSPRTSGRPSNTGELFF	TGTGCCAGCAGCCCCCGGACTAGCGGGAGGCCGTCGAACACCGGGGAGCTGTTTTTT
TRBJ2-7	NA	TRBV15	NA	CATSRGASDYEQYF	TGTGCCACCAGCAGAGGTGCCAGCGACTACGAGCAGTACTTC